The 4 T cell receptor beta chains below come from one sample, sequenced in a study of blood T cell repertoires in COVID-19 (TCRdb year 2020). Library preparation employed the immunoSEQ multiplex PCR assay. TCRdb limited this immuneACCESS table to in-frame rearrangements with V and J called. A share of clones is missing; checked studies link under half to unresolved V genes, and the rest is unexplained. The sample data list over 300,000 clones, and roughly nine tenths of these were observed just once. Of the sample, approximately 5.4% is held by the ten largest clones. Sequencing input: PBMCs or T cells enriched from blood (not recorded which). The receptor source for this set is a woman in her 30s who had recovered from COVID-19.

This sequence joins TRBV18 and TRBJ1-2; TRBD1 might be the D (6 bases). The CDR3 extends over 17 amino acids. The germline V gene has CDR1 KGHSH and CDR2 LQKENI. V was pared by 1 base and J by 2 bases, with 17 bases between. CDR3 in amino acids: CASSPLRELDSNYGYTF. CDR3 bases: TGTGCCAGCTCACCACTCCGAGAGTTGGACAGCAACTATGGCTACACCTTC.

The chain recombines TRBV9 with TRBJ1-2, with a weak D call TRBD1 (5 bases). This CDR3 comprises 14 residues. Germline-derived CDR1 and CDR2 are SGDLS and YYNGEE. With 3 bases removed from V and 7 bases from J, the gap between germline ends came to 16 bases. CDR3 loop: CASSANSRDFGYTF. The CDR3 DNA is TGTGCCAGCAGCGCAAACTCCCGGGACTTTGGCTACACCTTC.

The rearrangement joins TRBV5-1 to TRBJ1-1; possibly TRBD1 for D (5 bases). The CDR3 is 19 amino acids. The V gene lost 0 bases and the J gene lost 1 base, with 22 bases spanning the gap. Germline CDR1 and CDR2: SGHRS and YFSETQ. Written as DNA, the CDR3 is TGCGCCAGCAGCTTGGCCCGGGACTCTCTGCCCCGACGGAACACTGAAGCTTTCTTT. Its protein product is CASSLARDSLPRRNTEAFF.

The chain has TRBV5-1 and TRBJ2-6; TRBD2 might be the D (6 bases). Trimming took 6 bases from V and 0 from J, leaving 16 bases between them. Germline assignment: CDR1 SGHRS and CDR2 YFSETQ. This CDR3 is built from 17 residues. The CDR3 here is CASKKKAGSSGANVLTF. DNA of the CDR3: TGCGCCAGCAAAAAGAAGGCGGGGAGCTCTGGGGCCAACGTCCTGACTTTC.